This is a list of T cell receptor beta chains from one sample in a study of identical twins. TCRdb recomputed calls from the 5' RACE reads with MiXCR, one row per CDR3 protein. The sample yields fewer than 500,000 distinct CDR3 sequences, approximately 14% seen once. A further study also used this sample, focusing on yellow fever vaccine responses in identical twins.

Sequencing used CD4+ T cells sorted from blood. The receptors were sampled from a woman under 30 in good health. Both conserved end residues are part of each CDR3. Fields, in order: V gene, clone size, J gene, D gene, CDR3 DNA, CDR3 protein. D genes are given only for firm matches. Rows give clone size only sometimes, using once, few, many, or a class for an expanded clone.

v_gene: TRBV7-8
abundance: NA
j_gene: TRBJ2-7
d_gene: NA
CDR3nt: TGTGCCAGCAGCTTTGCCGTCTACGAGCAGTACTTC
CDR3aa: CASSFAVYEQYF

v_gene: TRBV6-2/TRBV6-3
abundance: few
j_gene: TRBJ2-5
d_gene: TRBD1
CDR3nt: TGTGCCAGCACCCGACTCGGACAGGGGACCCAAGAGACCCAGTACTTC
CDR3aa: CASTRLGQGTQETQYF

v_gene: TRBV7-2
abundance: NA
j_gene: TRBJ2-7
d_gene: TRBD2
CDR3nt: TGTGCCAGCAGCTTAAAAGCGGGAGGAGGCCACGAGCAGTACTTC
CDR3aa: CASSLKAGGGHEQYF

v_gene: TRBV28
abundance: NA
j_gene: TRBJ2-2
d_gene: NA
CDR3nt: TGTGCCAGCAGGTCAGGGATAATGCGGGAGCTGTTTTTT
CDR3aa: CASRSGIMRELFF

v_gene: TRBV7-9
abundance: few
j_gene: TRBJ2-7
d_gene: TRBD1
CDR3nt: TGTGCCAGCAGCAATAACAGGGGGTACGAGCAGTACTTC
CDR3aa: CASSNNRGYEQYF

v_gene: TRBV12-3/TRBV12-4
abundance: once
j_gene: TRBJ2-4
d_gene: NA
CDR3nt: TGTGCCAGCAGTTTCCGCAGGGGATCCAAAAACATTCAGTACTTC
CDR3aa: CASSFRRGSKNIQYF

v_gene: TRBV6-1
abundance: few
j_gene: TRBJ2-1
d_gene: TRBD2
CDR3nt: TGTGCCAGCAGTGAAAAGGGGACGGGAGGGTTAGATGAGCAGTTCTTC
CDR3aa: CASSEKGTGGLDEQFF

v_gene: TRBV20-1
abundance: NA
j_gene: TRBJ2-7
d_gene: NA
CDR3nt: TGCAGTGCTCCGATAAGTCGGGGGATCTACGAGCAGTACTTC
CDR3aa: CSAPISRGIYEQYF

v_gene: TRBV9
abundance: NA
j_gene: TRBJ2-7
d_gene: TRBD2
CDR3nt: TGTGCCAGCAGCGTAGCTACTAGCGGTACCTACGAGCAGTACTTC
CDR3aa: CASSVATSGTYEQYF

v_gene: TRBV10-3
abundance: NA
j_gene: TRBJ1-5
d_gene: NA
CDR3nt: TGTGCCACCGGGGTAGCTCTCGGCAATCAGCCCCAGCATTTT
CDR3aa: CATGVALGNQPQHF

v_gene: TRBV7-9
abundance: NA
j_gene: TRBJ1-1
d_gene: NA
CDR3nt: TGTGCCAGCAGCTCAGTCTTCACTGAAGCTTTCTTT
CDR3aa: CASSSVFTEAFF

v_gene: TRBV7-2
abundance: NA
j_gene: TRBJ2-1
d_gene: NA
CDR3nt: TGTGCCAGCAGCCTACAGGTAATCTCCTACAATGAGCAGTTCTTC
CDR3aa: CASSLQVISYNEQFF

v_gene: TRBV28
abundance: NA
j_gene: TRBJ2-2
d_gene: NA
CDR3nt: TGTGCCAGCAGTCCCCCGTTGGTAAACACCGGGGAGCTGTTTTTT
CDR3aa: CASSPPLVNTGELFF

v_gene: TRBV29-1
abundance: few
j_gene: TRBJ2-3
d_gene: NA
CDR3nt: TGCAGCGTCCGGGGACAAGAGGTGGCCACAGATACGCAGTATTTT
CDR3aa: CSVRGQEVATDTQYF

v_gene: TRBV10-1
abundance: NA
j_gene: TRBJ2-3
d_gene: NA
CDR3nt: TGCGCCAGCAGTGAGGCAAACCGGGATACGCAGTATTTT
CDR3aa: CASSEANRDTQYF

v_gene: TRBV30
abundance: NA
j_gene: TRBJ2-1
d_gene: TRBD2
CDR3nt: TGTGCCTGGAGATTTTTCGGGGGGGCCGTCGATGAGCAGTTCTTC
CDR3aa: CAWRFFGGAVDEQFF

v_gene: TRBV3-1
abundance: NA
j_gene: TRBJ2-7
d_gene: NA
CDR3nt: TGTGCCAGCAGCCAAGAAAGACCCTACGAGCAGTACTTC
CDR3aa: CASSQERPYEQYF

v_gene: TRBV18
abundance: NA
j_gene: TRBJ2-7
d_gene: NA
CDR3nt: TGTGCCAGCGCCGTCGGGGGAGAGCAGTACTTC
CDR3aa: CASAVGGEQYF

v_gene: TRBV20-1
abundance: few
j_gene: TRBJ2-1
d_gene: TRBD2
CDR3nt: TGCAGTGCCCCCGGGACTAGCGCGAACTCCTACAATGAGCAGTTCTTC
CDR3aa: CSAPGTSANSYNEQFF

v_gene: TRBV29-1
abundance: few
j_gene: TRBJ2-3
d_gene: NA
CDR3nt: TGCAGCGTTGAAGAGTGGGGCACAGATACGCAGTATTTT
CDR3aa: CSVEEWGTDTQYF

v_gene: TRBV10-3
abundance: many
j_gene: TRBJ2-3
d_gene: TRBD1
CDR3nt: TGTGCCATCAGTGGGACAGGGGGAACAGATACGCAGTATTTT
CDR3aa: CAISGTGGTDTQYF

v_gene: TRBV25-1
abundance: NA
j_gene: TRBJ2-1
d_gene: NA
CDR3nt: TGTGCCAGCAGTGAATATGGCGCGGGAACCTACAATGAGCAGTTCTTC
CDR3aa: CASSEYGAGTYNEQFF

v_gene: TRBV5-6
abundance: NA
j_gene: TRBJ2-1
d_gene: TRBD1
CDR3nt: TGTGCCAGCAGCCCGAGGGACAGGTCCTACAATGAGCAGTTCTTC
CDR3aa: CASSPRDRSYNEQFF

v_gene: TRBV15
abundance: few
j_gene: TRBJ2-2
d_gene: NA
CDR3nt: TGTGCCACCAGCAGCGGGACCAGGGGAACCGGGGAGCTGTTTTTT
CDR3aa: CATSSGTRGTGELFF

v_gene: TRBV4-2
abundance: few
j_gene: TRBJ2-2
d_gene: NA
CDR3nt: TGTGCCAGCAGCCAAGTGGTAGGACTACCGAACACCGGGGAGCTGTTTTTT
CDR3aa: CASSQVVGLPNTGELFF

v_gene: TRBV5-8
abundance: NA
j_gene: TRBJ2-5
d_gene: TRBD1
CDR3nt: TGTGCCAGCAGCTGGGGACAGGGTGTAGAGACCCAGTACTTC
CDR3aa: CASSWGQGVETQYF

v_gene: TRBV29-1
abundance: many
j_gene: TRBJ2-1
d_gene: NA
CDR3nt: TGCAGCGTTGATGGGTCAGGGGCCTACAATGAGCAGTTCTTC
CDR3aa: CSVDGSGAYNEQFF

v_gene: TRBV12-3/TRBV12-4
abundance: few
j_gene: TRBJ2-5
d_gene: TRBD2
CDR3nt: TGTGCCAGCACGAGAGCGGGAGTCCAAGAGACCCAGTACTTC
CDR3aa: CASTRAGVQETQYF

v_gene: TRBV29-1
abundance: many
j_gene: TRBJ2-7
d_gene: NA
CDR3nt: TGCAGCGTGGTGGACCGGGACAAATCCTACGAGCAGTACTTC
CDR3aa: CSVVDRDKSYEQYF

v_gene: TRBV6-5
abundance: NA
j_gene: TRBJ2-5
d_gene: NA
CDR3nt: TGTGCCAGCAGTTCCACAGGGCGGGGAGAGACCCAGTACTTC
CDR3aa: CASSSTGRGETQYF

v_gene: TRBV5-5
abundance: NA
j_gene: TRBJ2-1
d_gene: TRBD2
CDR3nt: TGTGCCAGCAGCCCAATTGCGGGGGGGGCTATTTATGAGCAGTTCTTC
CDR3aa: CASSPIAGGAIYEQFF

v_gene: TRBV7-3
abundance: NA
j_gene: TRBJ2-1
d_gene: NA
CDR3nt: TGTGCCAGCAGCTTAAACGGGCTCAAATCGAACAATGAGCAGTTCTTC
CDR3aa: CASSLNGLKSNNEQFF

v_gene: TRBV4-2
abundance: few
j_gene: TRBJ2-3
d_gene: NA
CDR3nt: TGTGCCAGCAGCCAAGAAGAGAGCGACTTTAGCACAGATACGCAGTATTTT
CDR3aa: CASSQEESDFSTDTQYF

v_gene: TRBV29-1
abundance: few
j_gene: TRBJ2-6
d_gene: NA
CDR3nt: TGCAGCGTTGTAGCCTCTGGGGCCAACGTCCTGACTTTC
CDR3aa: CSVVASGANVLTF

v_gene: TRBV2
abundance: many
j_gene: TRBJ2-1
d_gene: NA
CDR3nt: TGTGCCAGCAGTGAACGGGAGAGCAACAATGAGCAGTTCTTC
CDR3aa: CASSERESNNEQFF

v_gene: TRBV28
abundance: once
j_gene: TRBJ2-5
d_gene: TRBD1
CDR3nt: TGTGCCAGCAGTTCGACAGGGGGCACAAAGACCCAGTACTTC
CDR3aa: CASSSTGGTKTQYF

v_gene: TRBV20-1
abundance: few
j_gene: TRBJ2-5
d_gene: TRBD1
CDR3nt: TGCAGTGCGCTCTACAGGGGACCAGAGACCCAGTACTTC
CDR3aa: CSALYRGPETQYF

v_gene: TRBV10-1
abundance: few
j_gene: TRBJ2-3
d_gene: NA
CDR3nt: TGCGCCAGCAGCGGGAACACCGGCACAGATACGCAGTATTTT
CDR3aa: CASSGNTGTDTQYF

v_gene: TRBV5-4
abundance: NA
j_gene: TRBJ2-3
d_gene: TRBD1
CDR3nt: TGTGCCAGCAGCCCACCACAGGGGCTCCTCAATCCAGATACGCAGTATTTT
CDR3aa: CASSPPQGLLNPDTQYF

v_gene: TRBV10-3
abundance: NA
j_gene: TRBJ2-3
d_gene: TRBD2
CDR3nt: TGTGCCATCAGCGGGAGCGGGGATGGAGATACGCAGTATTTT
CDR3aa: CAISGSGDGDTQYF

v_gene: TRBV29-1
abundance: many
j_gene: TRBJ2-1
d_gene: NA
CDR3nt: TGCAGCGTTGAGTCCTTAGACCCGAGTTCCTACAATGAGCAGTTCTTC
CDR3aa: CSVESLDPSSYNEQFF

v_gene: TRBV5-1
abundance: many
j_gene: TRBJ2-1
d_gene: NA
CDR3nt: TGCGCCAGCAGATCGTCGGGGGTGGGAGACAATGAGCAGTTCTTC
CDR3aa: CASRSSGVGDNEQFF

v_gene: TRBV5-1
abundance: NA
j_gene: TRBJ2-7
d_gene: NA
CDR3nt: TGCGCCAGCAGCTTGGAACCCAGCGCCCACTACGAGCAGTACTTC
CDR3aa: CASSLEPSAHYEQYF

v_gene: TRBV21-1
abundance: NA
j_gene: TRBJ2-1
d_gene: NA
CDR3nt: TGTGCCAGCAGCAAAGCGCATTCAAGGACTAGCGGGAGTGGGGTCGACTTC
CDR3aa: CASSKAHSRTSGSGVDF

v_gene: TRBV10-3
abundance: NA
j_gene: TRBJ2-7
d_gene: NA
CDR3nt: TGTGCCATCAGTGACTATGGGACGGCAACCTACGAGCAGTACTTC
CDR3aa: CAISDYGTATYEQYF

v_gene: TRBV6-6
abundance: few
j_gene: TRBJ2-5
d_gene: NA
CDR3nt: TGTGCCAGCGCCGGGCCCCTGGGGGAGACCCAGTACTTC
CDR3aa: CASAGPLGETQYF

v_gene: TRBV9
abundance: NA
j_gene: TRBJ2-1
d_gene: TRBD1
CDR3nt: TGTGCCAGCAGCGTAGCTCAGGGGGCAATTGAGCAGTTCTTC
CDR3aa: CASSVAQGAIEQFF

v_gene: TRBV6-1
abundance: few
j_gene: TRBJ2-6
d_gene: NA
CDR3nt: TGTGCCAGCAGGTCCGGGGCTGGGGCCAACGTCCTGACTTTC
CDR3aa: CASRSGAGANVLTF

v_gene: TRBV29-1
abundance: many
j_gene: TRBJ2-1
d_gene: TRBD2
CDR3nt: TGCAGCGTTAGGACTAGCGGGATAAATGAGCAGTTCTTC
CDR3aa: CSVRTSGINEQFF

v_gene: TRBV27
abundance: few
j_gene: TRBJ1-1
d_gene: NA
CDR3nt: TGTGCCAGCACTTCACTTGGAATGGGCACTGAAGCTTTCTTT
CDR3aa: CASTSLGMGTEAFF

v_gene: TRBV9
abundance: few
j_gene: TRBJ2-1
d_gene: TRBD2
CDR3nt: TGTGCCAGCAGCGTTTCCTCTGGGACTAGCGGGAGTAATGAGCAGTTCTTC
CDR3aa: CASSVSSGTSGSNEQFF

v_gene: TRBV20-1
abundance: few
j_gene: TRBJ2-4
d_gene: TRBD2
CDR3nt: TGCAGTGCTAGCAGGCTAGCGGGGGCCAAAAACATTCAGTACTTC
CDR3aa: CSASRLAGAKNIQYF

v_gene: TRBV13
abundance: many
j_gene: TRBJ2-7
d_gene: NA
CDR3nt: TGTGCCAGCAGCCTTAAGACTGGCGCGGAGCAGTACTTC
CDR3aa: CASSLKTGAEQYF

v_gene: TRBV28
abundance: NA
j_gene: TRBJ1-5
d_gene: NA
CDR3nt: TGTGCCAGCAGTTTAGGGGGCAGGGACAATCAGCCCCAGCATTTT
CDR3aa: CASSLGGRDNQPQHF

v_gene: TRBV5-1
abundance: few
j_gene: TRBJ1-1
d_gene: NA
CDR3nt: TGCGCCAGCAGCCTTGGACAGTTACTTATGAACACTGAAGCTTTCTTT
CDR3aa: CASSLGQLLMNTEAFF

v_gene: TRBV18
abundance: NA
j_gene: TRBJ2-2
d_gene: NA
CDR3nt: TGTGCCAGCTCCAGCCTTCCGAACACCGGGGAGCTGTTTTTT
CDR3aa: CASSSLPNTGELFF

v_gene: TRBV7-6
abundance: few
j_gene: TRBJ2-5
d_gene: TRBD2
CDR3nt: TGTGCCAGCAGCTTAGCCCGACCAGGGCTAGCGGGAGGAGAGACCCAGTACTTC
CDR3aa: CASSLARPGLAGGETQYF

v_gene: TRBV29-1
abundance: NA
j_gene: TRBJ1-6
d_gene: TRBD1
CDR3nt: TGCAGCGTTGGGACAGGGAATTCACCCCTCCACTTT
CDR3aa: CSVGTGNSPLHF

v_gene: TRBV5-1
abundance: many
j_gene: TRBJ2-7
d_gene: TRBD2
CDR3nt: TGCGCCAGCAGCTCGGGACTAGCGGGGAATTCCTACGAGCAGTACTTC
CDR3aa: CASSSGLAGNSYEQYF